This T cell receptor (beta chain) is drawn from a study of blood T cell repertoires in COVID-19. Study in general: Samples came from the United States, Italy and Spain, spanning acute and convalescent COVID-19. In each case, the material was cDNA or gDNA derived from T cells, B-cell-depleted T cells, or PBMCs.

Original methodology: For nucleated cells, counts were estimated from reference gene primer amplification. Assay: immunoSEQ multiplex PCR; the TCRdb copy retains only in-frame clones and omits some. D and trimming were read from the DNA, whereas the V and J calls and clone size are those reported in that table. The repertoire includes a few hundred thousand clones, approximately 85% of them detected once, and around 0.97% sits in the top ten. CDR3 length: 15 amino acids. CDR1 is SGHTA, CDR2 FQGTGA, per germline. V gave up 1 base and J gave up 0 bases, with 8 bases separating them. Sample: peripheral blood. The clonotype originates from a middle-aged man with acute or convalescent COVID-19. The gene calls are TRBV7-3 and TRBJ2-3; D may be TRBD1 (6 bases). The CDR3 reads CASSLNRASTDTQYF. The CDR3 DNA follows: TGTGCCAGCAGCTTAAACAGGGCTAGCACAGATACGCAGTATTTT.